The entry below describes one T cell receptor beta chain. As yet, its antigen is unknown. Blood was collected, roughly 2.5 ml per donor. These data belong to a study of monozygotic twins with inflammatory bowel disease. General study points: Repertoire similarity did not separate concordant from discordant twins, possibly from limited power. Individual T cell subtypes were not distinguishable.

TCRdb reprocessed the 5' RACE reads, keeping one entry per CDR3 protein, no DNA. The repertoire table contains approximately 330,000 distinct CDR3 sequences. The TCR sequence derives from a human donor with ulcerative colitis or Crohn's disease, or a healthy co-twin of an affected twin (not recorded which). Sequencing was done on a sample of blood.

The CDR3: CASSGTESSYEQYF. The chain recombines TRBV7-9 with TRBJ2-7; TCRdb's assignment of TRBD1 cannot be checked, as there is no DNA. The CDR3 runs to 14 residues. The germline V gene has CDR1 SEHNR and CDR2 FQNEAQ (reference sequence). The complete variable domain, with remaining parts taken from reference TRBV7-9 and TRBJ2-7, reads DTGVSQNPRHKITKRGQNVTFRCDPISEHNRLYWYRQTLGQGPEFLTYFQNEAQLEKSRLLSDRFSAERPKGSFSTLEIQRTEQGDSAMYLCASSGTESSYEQYFGPGTRLTVT.